A single sample is the source of the 23 T cell receptor beta chains below, sequenced in a study of regulatory T cells in long-lasting Graves disease. Relying on iRepertoire HTBI primers and Arm-PCR of CDR3 regions, the team built TCR beta libraries. TCRdb re-called the multiplex PCR reads through MiXCR, storing one row per CDR3 protein. The data contain about 460,000 distinct CDR3 sequences, approximately 15% of them singletons. Time point in this sample: newly diagnosed GD, antithyroid drugs for less than 3 months. Following extraction of RNA from PBMCs, that RNA was used to make the TCR library. The sample also formed part of further work on T cells in Graves' hyperthyroidism and ophthalmopathy.

The specimen comprised peripheral blood mononuclear cells (PBMCs), sampled at new diagnosis, from a patient treated with antithyroid drugs. The receptors were gathered from a woman aged 45-65 years with Graves disease.

This clonotype was found a few times. The chain combines TRBV27 with TRBJ1-2, with D uncertain. CDR1 and CDR2 (germline): MNHEY, SMNVEV (reference sequence). The CDR3 contains 16 residues. Trimming pared 1 base from V and 5 bases from J, leaving 17 bases between. This CDR3 is CASSLFIGQGLYGYTF. In nucleotides, the CDR3 is TGTGCCAGCAGTTTATTTATCGGTCAAGGGCTTTATGGCTACACCTTC.

This clonotype was recorded many times. This sequence joins TRBV7-2 and TRBJ1-5; D may be TRBD1 (5 bases). CDR1 and CDR2 from the germline V gene are SGHTA and FQGNSA. The CDR3 is 15 amino acids. V lost 1 base and J 2 bases, leaving 9 bases between the germline ends. In DNA form, the CDR3 reads TGTGCCAGCAGCTTAGGCAGGGTCGGCAATCAGCCCCAGCATTTT. It translates to CASSLGRVGNQPQHF.

The chain joins TRBV28 to TRBJ2-7; the match to TRBD1 covers 10 bases. Germline loops: CDR1 MDHEN, CDR2 SYDVKM. Germline trimming cut 5 bases from V and 6 bases from J; bases unmatched to any gene: 13. The CDR3 consists of 16 residues. The CDR3 DNA reads as TGTGCCAGCAGTACCATTAGGACAGGGGGGCCCTGCGAGCAGTACTTC. This codes for CASSTIRTGGPCEQYF.

This clonotype was seen at least ten times. The chain employs TRBV29-1 and TRBJ2-1; D is undetermined. The V gene's germline CDR1 is SQVTM and CDR2 ANQGSEA. V gave up 2 bases and J gave up 6 bases, with 17 bases separating them. This CDR3 has 15 residues. The CDR3 loop reads CSVETSQVQSNEQFF. The CDR3, as DNA: TGCAGCGTTGAAACGTCTCAGGTTCAGTCCAATGAGCAGTTCTTC.

This clonotype has more than one count but fewer than ten. The rearrangement links TRBV7-2 to TRBJ2-7, with D perhaps matching TRBD1 (6 bases). Trimming took 5 bases from V and 0 from J, leaving 14 bases between them. The CDR3 covers 15 residues. CDR1 and CDR2 (germline): SGHTA, FQGNSA. CDR3 DNA: TGTGCCAGCAGCCTCGTACAGGGATACTCCTACGAGCAGTACTTC. Amino acid sequence: CASSLVQGYSYEQYF.

The gene calls are TRBV9 and TRBJ1-5, with TRBD1 as a possible D gene (5 bases). This CDR3 is built from 14 residues. V was clipped by 1 base and J by 6 bases, with 11 bases between them. Germline V gene lookup returns CDR1 SGDLS and CDR2 YYNGEE. The CDR3 loop is CASSVSGGTQPQHF. For the CDR3, the DNA is TGTGCCAGCAGCGTATCTGGGGGAACTCAGCCCCAGCATTTT.

The V gene is TRBV20-1, the J gene TRBJ1-1; TRBD1 agrees at 7 bases. V was clipped by 6 bases and J by 0 bases; unmatched bases: 7. The CDR3 is 14 residues long. The germline V gene has CDR1 DFQATT and CDR2 SNEGSKA (reference sequence). CDR3 sequence: CSAKRDSVNTEAFF. DNA for the CDR3: TGCAGTGCGAAAAGGGACAGTGTGAACACTGAAGCTTTCTTT.

This clonotype was detected a few times. The genes are TRBV25-1 and TRBJ2-7; TRBD2 matches at 12 bases. This CDR3 has 14 amino acids. Trimming at V came to 9 bases and at J to 7 bases, leaving 10 bases not matched to a gene. Germline V gene sequence: CDR1 MGHDK, CDR2 SYGVNS. The CDR3 loop reads CASQLAGGPEEQYF. The CDR3 DNA reads as TGTGCCAGTCAGCTAGCGGGAGGGCCGGAGGAGCAGTACTTC.

This clonotype showed up many times. V usage is TRBV2 and J usage is TRBJ2-1, with 8 bases aligning to TRBD1. J gave up 6 bases and V 3 bases, and 13 bases lay outside the gene matches. This CDR3 has 17 residues. Germline V CDR1 and CDR2: SNHLY, FYNNEI. The CDR3: CASSEDFRDRGSNEQFF. CDR3 nucleotides: TGTGCCAGCAGTGAGGATTTCAGAGACAGGGGCTCCAATGAGCAGTTCTTC.

This clonotype was detected ten times or more. The V call is TRBV5-5, the J call TRBJ1-5; 12 bases match TRBD1. The germline V gene has CDR1 SGHKS and CDR2 YYEKEE (reference sequence). The CDR3 covers 16 residues. After removal of 4 bases from V and 2 bases from J, the junction contained 4 bases not matched to a gene. CDR3 protein: CASSPGQGAGNQPQHF. The CDR3 DNA is TGTGCCAGCAGCCCGGGACAGGGGGCGGGCAATCAGCCCCAGCATTTT.

This clonotype has a handful of counts. The chain has TRBV7-9 and TRBJ1-6; no firm D call. Germline assignment: CDR1 SEHNR and CDR2 FQNEAQ (reference sequence). The CDR3 totals 13 residues. Trimming pared 6 bases from V and 7 bases from J, leaving 10 bases between. The CDR3 sequence: CASSVDGNSPLHF. DNA of the CDR3: TGTGCCAGCAGTGTGGACGGGAATTCACCCCTCCACTTT.

This clonotype was counted at least ten times. This chain uses TRBV6-1 with TRBJ2-7, with 14 bases aligning to TRBD2. Germline CDR1 and CDR2: MNHNS and SASEGT. CDR3 size: 16 residues. Germline trimming cut 6 bases from V and 2 bases from J; bases unmatched to any gene: 6. In DNA, the CDR3 is TGTGCCAGCAGCGAGGGACTAGCGGGAGATCCCTACGAGCAGTACTTC. It yields the protein CASSEGLAGDPYEQYF.

This clonotype has ten or more counts. The chain is built from TRBV7-2 and TRBJ2-7; tentatively, D is TRBD2 (7 bases). Germline values: CDR1 SGHTA, CDR2 FQGNSA. This CDR3 is 12 amino acids long. Trimming stripped 4 bases from V and 10 bases from J, with 14 bases between. The CDR3 is CASSSGRGHQYF. The CDR3 DNA follows: TGTGCCAGCAGCTCGGGGCGGGGGCATCAGTACTTC.

Regarding this clonotype: A much larger clone lies a single base off, so this may be a read error. The chain uses TRBV20-1 and TRBJ2-7, with D possibly matching TRBD2 (6 bases). The CDR3 runs 16 residues. The V end lost 3 bases, the J end lost 6 bases, and 24 bases lay between the germline ends. CDR1 is DFQATT, CDR2 SNEGSKA, per germline (reference sequence). The CDR3 bases are TGCAGTGCTAGTAGGGGTGAGGCTAGCGCCAATCGCGAGCAGTACTTC. Its translation is CSASRGEASANREQYF.

There are many counts of this clonotype. V gene TRBV30 combines with J gene TRBJ2-1, with TRBD2 identical over 13 bases. Germline CDR1 GTSNPN, CDR2 SVGIG (reference sequence). J lost 4 bases, V lost 5 bases, and 11 bases had no gene match. The CDR3 contains 17 residues. The CDR3 reads CAWDGLAGAWEYNEQFF. In nucleotides, the CDR3 is TGTGCCTGGGACGGACTAGCGGGAGCTTGGGAGTACAATGAGCAGTTCTTC.

This clonotype was observed a single time. A much more abundant neighbour one base away suggests this may be a read error. The chain has TRBV11-1 and TRBJ2-7, with TRBD2 as a possible D gene (5 bases). The germline V gene encodes CDR1 SGHAT and CDR2 FQDESV (reference sequence). The CDR3 runs 18 residues. V lost 2 bases and J lost 7, with 27 bases in between. In DNA form, the CDR3 reads TGTGCCAGCAGCTTACAAACGCGGACGGGAAGCTCCTACAATGAGCAGTACTTC. Its protein is CASSLQTRTGSSYNEQYF. Looking up the rest from reference TRBV11-1 and TRBJ2-7 gives the full variable domain: EAEVAQSPRYKITEKSQAVAFWCDPISGHATLYWYRQILGQGPELLVQFQDESVVDDSQLPKDRFSAERLKGVDSTLKIQPAELGDSAMYLCASSLQTRTGSSYNEQYFGPGTRLTVT.

This clonotype showed up many times. The J gene is TRBJ2-3, the V gene TRBV6-1; D gene unclear. Trimming took off 6 bases at V and 0 bases at J, with 13 bases between the two ends. Germline CDR1 and CDR2: MNHNS and SASEGT. This CDR3 has 15 residues. CDR3: CASSPTDQSTDTQYF. Written as DNA, the CDR3 is TGTGCCAGCAGCCCTACGGACCAAAGCACAGATACGCAGTATTTT.

Worth noting for this clonotype: This may stem from a read error, because a much larger clone lies one nucleotide away. Lacking the conserved final phenylalanine or tryptophan, this CDR3 likely reflects a read error. This chain joins TRBV2 and TRBJ1-5; 7 positions agree with TRBD1. Germline assignment: CDR1 SNHLY and CDR2 FYNNEI. The CDR3 runs 16 residues. V lost 6 bases, J lost 0 bases, and 8 bases stayed unmatched. CDR3 protein: CASRADRALSNQPQHS. The CDR3 nucleotides are TGTGCCAGCAGGGCCGACAGGGCACTTAGCAATCAGCCCCAGCATTCT.

Note on this clonotype: One junction end disagrees with the germline gene, perhaps due to a read error. J is TRBJ2-1 and V is TRBV7-9; 11 nucleotides agree with TRBD2. Germline values: CDR1 SEHNR, CDR2 FQNEAQ (reference sequence). The CDR3 spans 17 residues. DNA for the CDR3: TGTACCAGCAGCCGCAGCCTAGCGGGAGGAAACTACAATGAGCAGTTCTTC. Its protein is CTSSRSLAGGNYNEQFF.

This clonotype was picked up many times. The V gene is TRBV11-2, the J gene TRBJ2-3, with 7 nucleotides matching TRBD2. V was pared by 0 bases and J by 0 bases, with 12 bases of the junction left unmatched. Germline-derived CDR1 and CDR2 are SGHAT and FQNNGV. The CDR3 contains 19 residues. The CDR3 spells CASSLDRALGAGSTDTQYF. For the CDR3, the DNA is TGTGCCAGCAGCTTAGATCGGGCTCTTGGAGCGGGGAGCACAGATACGCAGTATTTT.

This clonotype was found a few times. V and J are TRBV7-8 and TRBJ2-7; 8 bases agree with TRBD2. Germline CDR1 and CDR2: SGHVS and FQNEAQ. This CDR3 has 16 amino acids. The J segment lost 7 bases and the V segment lost 2 bases, leaving 13 bases of the junction unmatched. For the CDR3, the DNA is TGTGCCAGCAGCTTAAGCAGGGCGACCGGGAGGGGGGAGCAGTACTTC. This translates into CASSLSRATGRGEQYF.

This clonotype was seen many times. The chain carries TRBV5-1 and TRBJ2-3, with D uncertain. The CDR3 is 14 amino acids. Germline-derived CDR1 and CDR2 are SGHRS and YFSETQ. Trimming took off 0 bases at V and 2 bases at J, with 7 bases between the two ends. Here the CDR3 reads CASSLDRITDTQYF. The CDR3 DNA reads TGCGCCAGCAGCTTGGATAGGATCACAGATACGCAGTATTTT.

Many counts were recorded for this clonotype. V gene TRBV5-1 combines with J gene TRBJ2-7; 8 nucleotides align to TRBD1. V dropped 4 bases and J dropped 4; count of bases not matched to a gene: 7. The CDR3 is 14 amino acids. Per germline, CDR1 SGHRS and CDR2 YFSETQ. The DNA of the CDR3 is TGCGCCAGCAGCCCCCCGGACAGGGAGTACGAGCAGTACTTC. This encodes CASSPPDREYEQYF.